This is a list of T cell receptor beta chains from one sample in a study of T cells after yellow fever vaccination. TCRdb re-called the 5' RACE reads through MiXCR, storing one row per CDR3 protein. The table records roughly 310,000 distinct CDR3 sequences, less than 4.5% of them present only once. Source: PBMCs, taken on the day of the yellow fever booster vaccination. These receptors came from a man in his late teens or twenties who received the YFV17D yellow fever vaccine. The conserved cysteine and the conserved F or W are not part of the CDR3 here. Each record gives: clone size, V gene, CDR3 protein. Some rows have no size entry. The others give once, few or many, or a class for an expanded clone.

abundance: NA; v_gene: TRBV5-6; CDR3aa: ASSLFLVIQGRGELF
abundance: many; v_gene: TRBV7-9; CDR3aa: ASSLADGYEQY
abundance: many; v_gene: TRBV7-2; CDR3aa: ASSLAGMADEQY
abundance: few; v_gene: TRBV2; CDR3aa: ASRGQVQASGELF
abundance: many; v_gene: TRBV5-1; CDR3aa: ASSFFAYFQTGTNTGELF
abundance: few; v_gene: TRBV5-1; CDR3aa: ASTSGGPIEQY
abundance: NA; v_gene: TRBV18; CDR3aa: ASSPLSGDQPQH
abundance: many; v_gene: TRBV20-1; CDR3aa: SASSTVSSYNEQF
abundance: NA; v_gene: TRBV7-6; CDR3aa: ASSLNLRGGTGELF
abundance: NA; v_gene: TRBV5-5; CDR3aa: ASSLGFGNTIY
abundance: many; v_gene: TRBV5-6; CDR3aa: ASSLGPLTDTEAF
abundance: few; v_gene: TRBV5-1; CDR3aa: ASSLDSGYNEQF
abundance: many; v_gene: TRBV7-9; CDR3aa: ASSLGPAGELF
abundance: many; v_gene: TRBV7-9; CDR3aa: ASSFTEGAEAF
abundance: many; v_gene: TRBV5-1; CDR3aa: ASSVQEGSDTQY
abundance: many; v_gene: TRBV6-5; CDR3aa: ASSYSQQNPYEQY
abundance: many; v_gene: TRBV6-2/TRBV6-3; CDR3aa: ASSWTSGGSYNEQF
abundance: NA; v_gene: TRBV6-1; CDR3aa: ASRNPQDTDTQY
abundance: many; v_gene: TRBV7-2; CDR3aa: ASSFQGSNTEAF
abundance: many; v_gene: TRBV29-1; CDR3aa: SVDTGISGELF
abundance: NA; v_gene: TRBV5-1; CDR3aa: ASSPRQGTTDTQY
abundance: many; v_gene: TRBV4-3; CDR3aa: ASSQDVPDRGWADTQY
abundance: many; v_gene: TRBV9; CDR3aa: ASSSLGPSGSEKLF
abundance: many; v_gene: TRBV12-3/TRBV12-4; CDR3aa: ASSLGLLGAGEKLF
abundance: many; v_gene: TRBV10-2; CDR3aa: ASSDPALAKNIQY
abundance: NA; v_gene: TRBV7-2; CDR3aa: ASSFSGTSGTSTDTQY
abundance: NA; v_gene: TRBV19; CDR3aa: ASRVGPRNEQF
abundance: few; v_gene: TRBV12-3/TRBV12-4; CDR3aa: ASSAPNHQETQY
abundance: many; v_gene: TRBV5-4; CDR3aa: ASSYPNGGARNTIY
abundance: few; v_gene: TRBV29-1; CDR3aa: SVEAGRGGNTEAF
abundance: NA; v_gene: TRBV6-6; CDR3aa: ASSYETTGLNGYT
abundance: NA; v_gene: TRBV19; CDR3aa: ASSIGVNQETQY
abundance: NA; v_gene: TRBV5-1; CDR3aa: ASREGGAVTEAF